Below, one TCR beta chain is given with its context. The antigen it recognizes is unknown. The sample holds no much larger clone one base away, and base qualities are not on file. TCRbeta CDR3 regions were amplified from genomic DNA using the immunoSEQ Assay, a bias-controlled multiplex PCR. In the original analysis: Nucleated cell counts per sample were estimated from amplification of reference gene primers within the assay. To quantify the absolute abundance of each unique TCRbeta CDR3 rearrangement, sequence reads were collapsed and filtered. For each sample, productive Simpson clonality was calculated as the square root of Simpson's diversity index across productive rearrangements. Held by TCRdb, this immuneACCESS table contains in-frame sequences only and omits some clones. Under half of the omission traces to an unresolved V gene where checked; the cause of the rest is unknown. The V and J calls and clone size are taken from that table; D and trimming were inferred from the DNA. The sample table lists under 100,000 clones, approximately 85% of them with a count of one. The ten largest clones add up to around 3.3% of the sample.

This entry comes from a study of blood T cell repertoires in COVID-19 (dated by TCRdb to about 2020). At the level of the whole study: Samples covering the acute and convalescent phases of COVID-19 were provided by collaborators in the United States, Italy and Spain. The material from the prospective study consisted of cDNA or gDNA derived from T cells, B-cell-depleted T cells, or PBMCs. Subjects who had been exposed to COVID-19, were actively infected with it, or had recovered from it provided the deeply sampled blood TCRbeta repertoires that made up the dataset. The repertoires were made available in a free public database intended to serve as a resource for research on the immune response to SARS-CoV-2. The samples were drawn from two sources: the first 160 participants of the ongoing ImmuneRACE study, and over 950 subjects contributed by 6 global collaborators. Nearly every sample came with metadata listing a de-identified subject ID, COVID-19 status, age in years and sex. Where available, HLA class I and class II types were obtained from metadata supplied by the sample provider rather than from assay-based typing.

Via the germline V gene (reference sequence), CDR1 is MNHNY and CDR2 SVGAGI. The germline ends are 13 bases apart after V is trimmed by 0 bases and J by 8 bases. Including cysteine and phenylalanine, the CDR3 has 15 amino acids. The kept DNA is CDR3 alone, 45 bases in frame from the first base. Summary of the overall study and its limitations: The quantity of clinical and demographic metadata differed by source and by participant and was supplied without curation.

In Seattle, one collaborating source enrolled patients while the infection was active and tracked those patients longitudinally over the course of disease. Whole blood was collected in K2EDTA tubes by collaborating institutions according to the institutions' own protocols. For TCRbeta analysis, collaborator samples were shipped as frozen whole blood, as isolated PBMCs, or as DNA extracted from either sample type. The V and J genes are TRBV6-6 and TRBJ1-4, with a tentative D gene TRBD1 over 5 matching bases. The sample comprised peripheral blood. The source is a woman older than 75 with COVID-19, enrolled during active disease. This receptor has the CDR3 CASSYSWQGYEKLFF. The DNA sequence is TGTGCCAGCAGTTACTCTTGGCAGGGATACGAAAAACTGTTTTTT.